Sequencing of this TCR beta chain was carried out in a study of T-cell reconstitution after alpha-beta-depleted transplantation in children. Ten or more counts support this clonotype. Trimming pared 4 bases from V and 0 bases from J, leaving 7 bases between. Germline-derived CDR1 and CDR2 are GTSNPN and SVGIG (reference sequence). The CDR3 is made up of 13 amino acids. A library of TCRbeta sequences, prepared with unique molecular identifiers, was generated. MiXCR, run by TCRdb on the PCR reads, gives a single entry per CDR3 protein. This table holds about 610,000 distinct CDR3 sequences, about 10% found once.

This clonotype originated in a human donor who donated a stem cell graft to a child with acute myeloid leukemia. The chain links TRBV30 to TRBJ1-5, with unresolved D. This material consisted of PBMCs from the stem cell graft donor, taken from the stem cell graft. CDR3: CAWNEDSNQPQHF. Written as DNA, the CDR3 is TGTGCCTGGAACGAGGATAGCAATCAGCCCCAGCATTTT.